This TCR beta chain is from a study of identifying expanded T cells in peripheral blood. Comment on this clone: The antigen is unknown.

General study findings and limits: Across healthy donors, higher total template counts meant significantly greater two-week count variance. Technical replicates showed about 1.2 changed clones; two weeks roughly 16; four weeks 19.

Healthy donors had no documented immune events, such as infections, while sampled. Trimming removed 0 bases from V and 6 bases from J, with 9 bases in between. The CDR3 has 14 amino acids. Looked up from germline, CDR1 is GTSNPN and CDR2 is SVGIG (reference sequence). Clones were read by immunoSEQ multiplex PCR, and TCRdb kept only the in-frame ones, dropping some. The table has 85,000 to 95,000 clones, more than 70% seen once. This chain connects TRBV30 to TRBJ1-6; tentatively, D is TRBD1 (5 bases). Sequencing was performed on blood. This receptor was obtained from a person aged 18-69 years in good health. CDR3 loop: CAWSVSRANSPLHF. The CDR3 DNA is TGTGCCTGGAGTGTAAGCAGGGCTAATTCACCCCTCCACTTT. Based on the CDR3 plus reference TRBV30 and TRBJ1-6, the full variable domain is SQTIHQWPATLVQPVGSPLSLECTVEGTSNPNLYWYRQAAGRGLQLLFYSVGIGQISSEVPQNLSASRPQDRQFILSSKKLLLSDSGFYLCAWSVSRANSPLHFGNGTRLTVT.